Each of the 19 T cell receptor beta chains below was sequenced from the same sample in a study of blood T cell repertoires in COVID-19. Clones were read by immunoSEQ multiplex PCR, and TCRdb kept only the in-frame ones, dropping some. Of tens of thousands of clones listed, around four fifths are singletons. The sequenced sample was peripheral blood. Receptors were obtained from a human donor in a cohort sampled during active COVID-19.

This clone occurred a few times. CDR3 in amino acids: CASSQDLGSPNTGELFF. The CDR3 nucleotides are TGTGCCAGCAGCCAAGATTTGGGTAGCCCGAACACCGGGGAGCTGTTTTTT. The chain has TRBV4-2 and TRBJ2-2; D is unresolved. Germline lookup yields CDR1 LGHNA and CDR2 YNFKEQ. The V and J ends lost 0 bases and 0 bases respectively, with 11 bases between them. This CDR3 comprises 17 residues.

The rearrangement joins TRBV6-5 to TRBJ2-1; D perhaps matches TRBD2 (7 bases). CDR3 length: 14 amino acids. The germline V and J ends were trimmed by 7 bases and 9 bases, with 19 bases remaining between them. The V gene's germline CDR1 is MNHEY and CDR2 SVGAGI. CDR3 bases: TGTGCCAGCAACCAGAGGGGGGGGCAGGGTGAGCAGTTCTTC. Its protein product is CASNQRGGQGEQFF.

The chain has TRBV7-6 and TRBJ2-1; TRBD1 is a possible D gene (6 bases). V was cut by 5 bases and J by 2 bases, with 16 bases left in between. The CDR3 spans 16 residues. CDR1 and CDR2 (germline): SGHVS, FNYEAQ. CDR3 loop: CASSLSGEPAYNEQFF. The DNA of the CDR3 is TGTGCCAGCAGCCTATCAGGGGAGCCAGCCTACAATGAGCAGTTCTTC.

This chain connects TRBV4-2 to TRBJ2-7; the D gene is possibly TRBD2 (5 bases). V shed 0 bases and J shed 5 bases, with 11 bases lying between them. Germline V lookup: CDR1 LGHNA, CDR2 YNFKEQ. This CDR3 has 14 residues. This chain's CDR3 is CASSQDPQRDEQYF. The CDR3, as DNA: TGTGCCAGCAGCCAAGATCCACAGAGGGACGAGCAGTACTTC.

Points on this clone: Sequence at one end of the junction differs from germline and may be a read error. CDR3 bases: TGTGCCAGCAGTGAAACAGGGGCGTTAAAGGGCTTC. Amino acids: CASSETGALKGF. This chain joins TRBV7-9 and TRBJ1-2; 7 bases map to TRBD1. This CDR3 is 12 amino acids long. Germline V gene data show CDR1 as SEHNR and CDR2 as FQNEAQ (reference sequence).

This clone was detected a few times. The chain has TRBV7-2 and TRBJ1-6; D unclear. V was pared by 3 bases and J by 1 base, with 7 bases between. This CDR3 region has 15 residues. Germline CDR1 is SGHTA and CDR2 is FQGNSA. The CDR3 protein is CASSFTESYNSPLHF. CDR3 nucleotides: TGTGCCAGCAGCTTCACTGAGTCCTATAATTCACCCCTCCACTTT. Full variable domain (rest looked up from reference TRBV7-2 and TRBJ1-6): GAGVSQSPSNKVTEKGKDVELRCDPISGHTALYWYRQSLGQGLEFLIYFQGNSAPDKSGLPSDRFSAERTGGSVSTLTIQRTQQEDSAVYLCASSFTESYNSPLHFGNGTRLTVT.

This chain connects TRBV6-5 to TRBJ2-3, with D unclear. Germline CDR1 reads MNHEY; CDR2 reads SVGAGI. V was shortened by 7 bases and J by 6 bases, with 11 bases between the two germline ends. This CDR3 spans 12 amino acids. CDR3 sequence (DNA): TGTGCCAGCAACAGACCCCCCGATACGCAGTATTTT. The encoded protein is CASNRPPDTQYF.

The rearrangement uses TRBV6-7 and TRBJ1-6; perhaps TRBD1 as D (5 bases). TRBV6-7 falls under the ORF class, with uncertain function. The ends were cut back, 5 bases at V and 12 bases at J, with 11 bases in the middle. There are 12 residues in the CDR3. DNA for the CDR3: TGTGCCAGCAGTCATACCCAGGGACCCCTCCACTTT. This codes for CASSHTQGPLHF.

The chain uses TRBV6-5 and TRBJ2-2; unclear D gene. This CDR3 contains 14 residues. Trimming left V 6 bases short and J 2 bases short, with 10 bases between. The germline V gene has CDR1 MNHEY and CDR2 SVGAGI. Here the CDR3 reads CASRSTHNTGELFF. The CDR3 DNA sequence: TGTGCCAGCAGGAGCACCCATAACACCGGGGAGCTGTTTTTT.

The chain joins TRBV29-1 to TRBJ2-1, with 8 bases aligning to TRBD2. Germline loops: CDR1 SQVTM, CDR2 ANQGSEA. The ends lost 3 bases at V and 7 bases at J; junction bases unmatched: 8. The CDR3 runs to 14 residues. The CDR3: CSVDFGASGNEQFF. The CDR3 DNA is TGCAGCGTTGATTTTGGAGCTAGCGGGAATGAGCAGTTCTTC.

V and J are TRBV27 and TRBJ1-6, with TRBD1 matching 7 bases. CDR3 length: 17 amino acids. Losses at the gene ends were 2 bases for V and 8 bases for J; bases not matched to a gene: 12. Germline CDR1 and CDR2: MNHEY and SMNVEV (reference sequence). CDR3 sequence (DNA): TGTGCCAGCAGTTTAAGCCCTCAGGGGGGCCGGGATTCACCCCTCCACTTT. It codes for CASSLSPQGGRDSPLHF.

The chain employs TRBV28 and TRBJ1-1; 8 nucleotides match TRBD1. The germline CDR1 and CDR2 sequences are MDHEN and SYDVKM. The CDR3 has 15 residues. The trim removed 0 bases at V and 7 bases at J, leaving 7 bases unmatched. DNA for the CDR3: TGTGCCAGCAGTTTATGGCAGGGGGCAAGGGGTGAAGCTTTCTTT. Translating gives CASSLWQGARGEAFF.

The chain recombines TRBV28 with TRBJ1-1, with TRBD1 as a possible D gene (6 bases). Trimming stripped 6 bases from V and 10 bases from J, with 18 bases between. This CDR3 is 13 amino acids long. From germline, CDR1 is MDHEN and CDR2 SYDVKM. CDR3 DNA sequence: TGTGCCAGCAGCCACACCCGGGGGGCTGGAGCTTTCTTT. As protein: CASSHTRGAGAFF.

V gene TRBV2 combines with J gene TRBJ1-5, with 8 bases fitting TRBD1. There are 15 residues in the CDR3. Unmatched junction bases numbered 9, after V lost 5 bases and J lost 6 bases. The germline CDR1 and CDR2 sequences are SNHLY and FYNNEI. The CDR3 here is CASSLDRAGGQPQHF. In DNA, the CDR3 is TGTGCCAGCAGTCTGGACAGGGCAGGTGGTCAGCCCCAGCATTTT.

CDR3 DNA sequence: TGTGCCAGCAGCCGTGAGGGACTAGTCGTCAATGAGCAGTTCTTC. Translated: CASSREGLVVNEQFF. This chain connects TRBV11-2 to TRBJ2-1, with 8 bases fitting TRBD2. This CDR3 is built from 15 residues. Germline CDR1 SGHAT, CDR2 FQNNGV. Trimming at V came to 5 bases and at J to 6 bases, leaving 9 bases not matched to a gene.

The chain couples TRBV7-8 to TRBJ2-3, with 9 bases that match TRBD2. Germline V gene data show CDR1 as SGHVS and CDR2 as FQNEAQ. This CDR3 spans 20 amino acids. Trimming removed 7 bases from V and 4 bases from J; junction bases left unmatched: 24. In DNA form, the CDR3 reads TGTGCCAGCACCCCCCATGGGGCAGGGCTAGCGGGGATAGGAGCAGATACGCAGTATTTT. The encoded protein is CASTPHGAGLAGIGADTQYF. Complete variable domain (other parts from reference TRBV7-8 and TRBJ2-3): GAGVSQSPRYKVAKRGQDVALRCDPISGHVSLFWYQQALGQGPEFLTYFQNEAQLDKSGLPSDRFFAERPEGSVSTLKIQRTQQEDSAVYLCASTPHGAGLAGIGADTQYFGPGTRLTVL.

This chain connects TRBV6-1 to TRBJ2-2, with D unresolved. This CDR3 region has 15 residues. Germline assignment: CDR1 MNHNS and CDR2 SASEGT. The V end was cut by 2 bases, the J end by 2 bases, with 9 bases between. In DNA, the CDR3 is TGTGCCAGCAGTGAACTGGTAACAAACACCGGGGAGCTGTTTTTT. The encoded protein is CASSELVTNTGELFF.

The CDR3 here is CASSQVRGLYGYTF. CDR3 nucleotide sequence: TGTGCCAGCAGCCAAGTAAGGGGGCTCTATGGCTACACCTTC. The chain recombines TRBV14 with TRBJ1-2, with 7 bases lining up with TRBD1. The CDR3 totals 14 residues. Germline loops: CDR1 SGHDN, CDR2 FVKESK. Losses at the gene ends were 1 base for V and 4 bases for J; bases not matched to a gene: 3.

V usage is TRBV19 and J usage is TRBJ1-5; TRBD1 matches 9 bases. The V and J ends lost 3 bases and 2 bases, in that order; junction bases with no gene match: 5. The CDR3 is made up of 16 amino acids. Germline V gene lookup returns CDR1 LNHDA and CDR2 SQIVND (reference sequence). CDR3 DNA sequence: TGTGCCAGTAGTATTAGGACAGGGGTGCGCAATCAGCCCCAGCATTTT. This encodes CASSIRTGVRNQPQHF.